The 29 T cell receptor beta chains presented below share a single source sample, sequenced in a study of cytomegalovirus exposure and HLA in healthy donors. Primers for the PCR totalled 60 Vbeta and 13 Jbeta. Using immunoSEQ multiplex PCR, the repertoire was profiled, and TCRdb retains in-frame clones only, with some absent. In the table there are about 130,000 clones, around three quarters of which are singletons. Sample: PBMCs. These receptors came from a female donor in good health and CMV-seronegative.

The chain links TRBV6-5 to TRBJ2-3; 7 bases agree with TRBD1. V lost 6 bases and J lost 2; bases outside the gene matches: 5. CDR1 and CDR2 (germline): MNHEY, SVGAGI. CDR3 size: 14 residues. The CDR3 here is CASSWGQNTDTQYF. CDR3 DNA sequence: TGTGCCAGCAGCTGGGGACAGAACACAGATACGCAGTATTTT.

The V call is TRBV5-5, the J call TRBJ1-5; possibly TRBD1 for D (5 bases). The germline CDR1 and CDR2 sequences are SGHKS and YYEKEE (reference sequence). Trimming pared 6 bases from V and 5 bases from J, leaving 18 bases between. The CDR3 totals 15 residues. The CDR3 DNA reads TGTGCCAGCACCGTAGGGGAGGGGCGTGATCAGCCCCAGCATTTT. Its translation: CASTVGEGRDQPQHF.

CDR3 in DNA: TGTGCCATCAGCCCAACTAGCGGGAGGGCCGGCAAGGAGACCCAGTACTTC. Its protein is CAISPTSGRAGKETQYF. This chain links TRBV10-3 with TRBJ2-5, with 13 positions matching TRBD2. Germline CDR1 ENHRY, CDR2 SYGVKD. The CDR3 has 17 amino acids. With V trimmed by 6 bases and J by 5 bases, 12 bases remained unmatched.

This chain links TRBV6-5 with TRBJ2-7; possible D gene TRBD2, 5 bases. This CDR3 has 14 amino acids. Germline V lookup: CDR1 MNHEY, CDR2 SVGAGI. V shed 6 bases and J shed 5 bases, with 17 bases lying between them. CDR3 protein: CASRTSGAVDEQYF. The DNA of the CDR3 is TGTGCCAGCAGGACCAGCGGAGCAGTGGACGAGCAGTACTTC.

The chain employs TRBV12-2 and TRBJ2-7; the table's D call of TRBD1 was not tested on the DNA. TRBV12-2 is tagged as a pseudogene. CDR3 length equals 18 residues. Here the CDR3 reads CASRVRTGNTGAPYEQYF. CDR3 DNA sequence: TGTGCAAGTCGCGTTAGGACAGGGAATACGGGAGCGCCCTACGAGCAGTACTTC.

The rearrangement joins TRBV6-1 to TRBJ1-5, with D possibly being TRBD1 (5 bases). Trimming took off 5 bases at V and 3 bases at J, with 11 bases between the two ends. This CDR3 has 14 amino acids. Germline V gives CDR1 MNHNS, CDR2 SASEGT. The CDR3 region has the DNA TGTGCCAGCAGTTCCCGGGACTACAATCAGCCCCAGCATTTT. Its translation is CASSSRDYNQPQHF.

This sequence joins TRBV1 and TRBJ1-3; the table's TRBD1 call for D was not verified on the DNA. TRBV1 has pseudogene status. The CDR3 runs to 19 residues. DNA for the CDR3: TGCACCAGCAGCCAAGGGCGTGACAGGGGCTGGTCGCTGGGAAACACCATATATTTT. It translates to CTSSQGRDRGWSLGNTIYF.

The J gene is TRBJ2-3, the V gene TRBV5-8, with a possible D match to TRBD2 (6 bases). The CDR3 is made up of 14 amino acids. Germline CDR1 reads SGHTS; CDR2 reads YDEGEE. With 3 bases removed from V and 5 bases from J, the gap between germline ends came to 13 bases. The CDR3 sequence: CASSSPGEVDTQYF. The CDR3 coding sequence is TGTGCCAGCAGCTCGCCGGGGGAAGTAGATACGCAGTATTTT.

V gene TRBV9 combines with J gene TRBJ2-3; 12 bases are a match to TRBD2. The trim removed 4 bases at V and 0 bases at J, leaving 12 bases unmatched. This CDR3 region has 19 residues. Germline loops: CDR1 SGDLS, CDR2 YYNGEE. CDR3 DNA: TGTGCCAGCAGCAAAGATGGACTAGCGGGAATACCTAGCACAGATACGCAGTATTTT. Protein sequence: CASSKDGLAGIPSTDTQYF.

The chain is built from TRBV19 and TRBJ2-5; TRBD2 matches 7 bases. J gave up 0 bases and V 10 bases, and 11 bases lay outside the gene matches. Germline CDR1 LNHDA, CDR2 SQIVND (reference sequence). The CDR3 has 15 residues. The CDR3 protein is CATTPGGEYQETQYF. The CDR3 DNA is TGTGCCACTACCCCGGGGGGAGAGTACCAAGAGACCCAGTACTTC.

This clone has only one observation. The V and J genes are TRBV6-4 and TRBJ2-3; the D gene is possibly TRBD1 (6 bases). Trimming cost V 4 bases and J 4 bases, with 12 bases left between them. This CDR3 region has 14 residues. CDR1 and CDR2 from the germline V gene are MRHNA and SNTAGT. CDR3 DNA sequence: TGTGCCAGCAGTGTAAGGGGGACGGCAGATACGCAGTATTTT. Translation: CASSVRGTADTQYF.

The genes are TRBV27 and TRBJ2-3; 8 bases agree with TRBD2. With V trimmed by 5 bases and J by 2 bases, 6 bases remained unmatched. The CDR3 spans 15 residues. The V gene's germline CDR1 is MNHEY and CDR2 SMNVEV (reference sequence). CDR3 sequence: CASSRLAGITDTQYF. The CDR3 coding sequence is TGTGCCAGCAGTCGATTAGCGGGGATCACAGATACGCAGTATTTT.

V usage is TRBV10-3 and J usage is TRBJ1-4; 12 bases fit TRBD1. CDR1 and CDR2 (germline): ENHRY, SYGVKD. The V gene end was trimmed by 3 bases and the J gene end by 6 bases; junction bases not matched to a gene: 2. The CDR3 is 15 amino acids. The CDR3 loop reads CAISDRDRGHEKLFF. The CDR3 coding sequence is TGTGCCATCAGTGATAGGGACAGGGGGCATGAAAAACTGTTTTTT.

This chain uses TRBV5-4 with TRBJ2-3; D is unclear. V was shortened by 3 bases and J by 6 bases, with 11 bases between the two germline ends. Looked up from germline, CDR1 is SGHNT and CDR2 is YYREEE (reference sequence). The CDR3 runs to 13 residues. The CDR3 region has the DNA TGTGCCAGCAGCTACCGCGGTGGCGATACGCAGTATTTT. It encodes CASSYRGGDTQYF.

This clone was counted once. Different DNA sequences within this sample yield the same CDR3. This sequence joins TRBV2 and TRBJ2-7; TRBD1 is a possible D gene (6 bases). The germline V gene has CDR1 SNHLY and CDR2 FYNNEI. This CDR3 contains 14 residues. V dropped 6 bases and J dropped 1 base, with 13 bases sitting between them. The CDR3 bases are TGTGCCAGCAGCCTCCGGGACATTTCCTACGAGCAGTACTTC. This encodes CASSLRDISYEQYF.

This rearrangement joins TRBV18 to TRBJ2-7, with a tentative D call TRBD1 (6 bases). Trimming removed 0 bases at V and 1 base at J, with 13 bases between. CDR1 and CDR2 (germline): KGHSH, LQKENI. The CDR3 is 16 residues long. CDR3 in amino acids: CASSPPGTQNSYEQYF. As DNA, the CDR3 is TGTGCCAGCTCACCACCCGGGACACAAAATTCCTACGAGCAGTACTTC. Using reference TRBV18 and TRBJ2-7 for the parts outside the CDR3, the full variable domain is NAGVMQNPRHLVRRRGQEARLRCSPMKGHSHVYWYRQLPEEGLKFMVYLQKENIIDESGMPKERFSAEFPKEGPSILRIQQVVRGDSAAYFCASSPPGTQNSYEQYFGPGTRLTVT.

This chain connects TRBV2 to TRBJ1-2; no reliable D call. The V end lost 1 base, the J end lost 8 bases, and 8 bases lay between the germline ends. The CDR3 runs 12 residues. CDR1 is SNHLY and CDR2 is FYNNEI in the germline V gene. The CDR3 DNA reads TGTGCCAGCAGTGAAGACAGCGGAGGCTACACCTTC. This codes for CASSEDSGGYTF.

This clone appeared once. The chain joins TRBV7-8 to TRBJ1-1; D call uncertain. This CDR3 comprises 14 residues. Germline CDR1 SGHVS, CDR2 FQNEAQ. The ends were cut back, 5 bases at V and 1 base at J, with 11 bases in the middle. Here the CDR3 DNA reads TGTGCCAGCAGCCCCGGAGGGCGGAACACTGAAGCTTTCTTT. Amino acids: CASSPGGRNTEAFF.

J is TRBJ1-5 and V is TRBV5-6, with 7 bases matching TRBD1. Per germline, CDR1 SGHDT and CDR2 YYEEEE. The CDR3 sequence is 14 residues long. V shed 2 bases and J 4 bases; nucleotides not matched to a gene: 3. CDR3 DNA sequence: TGTGCCAGCAGCTTACAGGGGCCGAATCAGCCCCAGCATTTT. As protein: CASSLQGPNQPQHF.

This chain links TRBV7-2 with TRBJ1-5; no firm D call. The CDR3 totals 13 residues. Germline lookup yields CDR1 SGHTA and CDR2 FQGNSA. Trimming pared 1 base from V and 6 bases from J, leaving 7 bases between. Here the CDR3 reads CASSLVAAQPQHF. CDR3 sequence (DNA): TGTGCCAGCAGCTTAGTAGCAGCTCAGCCCCAGCATTTT.

The rearrangement joins TRBV20-1 to TRBJ2-7; D gene uncertain. The germline CDR1 and CDR2 sequences are DFQATT and SNEGSKA (reference sequence). The V end lost 4 bases, the J end lost 12 bases, and 13 bases lay between the germline ends. This CDR3 is built from 10 residues. The CDR3 loop reads CSATTPVGYF. CDR3 nucleotide sequence: TGCAGTGCTACCACCCCGGTTGGGTACTTC.

The rearrangement uses TRBV2 and TRBJ2-7, with D possibly being TRBD2 (5 bases). Germline CDR1 and CDR2: SNHLY and FYNNEI. V was shortened by 7 bases and J by 6 bases, with 10 bases between the two germline ends. The CDR3 covers 11 residues. The CDR3 DNA sequence: TGTGCCAGCAAGATGGGAGTCGAGCAGTACTTC. Translating it yields CASKMGVEQYF.

The chain joins TRBV7-2 to TRBJ1-1; 7 nucleotides line up with TRBD1. Germline trimming cut 3 bases from V and 0 bases from J; bases unmatched to any gene: 4. The germline V gene encodes CDR1 SGHTA and CDR2 FQGNSA. The CDR3 contains 15 residues. CDR3 amino acids: CASSFWTGVNTEAFF. The CDR3 DNA sequence: TGTGCCAGCAGCTTTTGGACAGGTGTGAACACTGAAGCTTTCTTT. The whole variable domain, remainder taken from reference TRBV7-2 and TRBJ1-1, is GAGVSQSPSNKVTEKGKDVELRCDPISGHTALYWYRQSLGQGLEFLIYFQGNSAPDKSGLPSDRFSAERTGGSVSTLTIQRTQQEDSAVYLCASSFWTGVNTEAFFGQGTRLTVV.

The V and J genes are TRBV5-1 and TRBJ2-3, with 10 bases that match TRBD2. The CDR3 extends over 17 amino acids. Trimming took 3 bases from V and 2 from J; bases not matched to a gene: 9. CDR1 is SGHRS, CDR2 YFSETQ, per germline. The DNA for the CDR3 is TGCGCCAGCAGCTCTCTAAAGGGGACTAGCGTCACAGATACGCAGTATTTT. Protein: CASSSLKGTSVTDTQYF.

The chain uses TRBV30 and TRBJ2-3; 9 bases match TRBD2. Germline-derived CDR1 and CDR2 are GTSNPN and SVGIG (reference sequence). Losses at the gene ends were 3 bases for V and 1 base for J; bases not matched to a gene: 2. The CDR3 consists of 14 residues. The CDR3 DNA is TGTGCCTGGAGCTTAGCGGGAGGCACAGATACGCAGTATTTT. It encodes CAWSLAGGTDTQYF.

This clone was counted only a few times. As DNA, the CDR3 is TGTGCCAGCAGCTTTGGGCAGGGGGGTCAGCCCCAGCATTTT. Protein: CASSFGQGGQPQHF. This chain connects TRBV5-5 to TRBJ1-5; 7 bases are shared with TRBD1. CDR1 SGHKS and CDR2 YYEKEE come from the germline V gene (reference sequence). Trimming took 2 bases from V and 6 from J; bases not matched to a gene: 5. The CDR3 covers 14 residues.

This chain links TRBV11-3 with TRBJ2-5, with D tentatively TRBD2 (5 bases). The CDR3 is 16 residues long. Germline loops: CDR1 SGHNT, CDR2 YENEEA. Trimming stripped 5 bases from V and 1 base from J, with 17 bases between. The CDR3 DNA follows: TGTGCCAGCAGCAGAGGGTTTAGCCAGACCCAAGAGACCCAGTACTTC. Translated, it gives CASSRGFSQTQETQYF.

The CDR3 sequence: CASSYSAPGGTDTQYF. For the CDR3, the DNA is TGTGCCAGCAGTTACTCGGCGCCAGGGGGCACAGATACGCAGTATTTT. The rearrangement links TRBV6-5 to TRBJ2-3; a weak D match, TRBD1 (6 bases). Trimming removed 0 bases from V and 1 base from J, with 11 bases in between. Germline loops: CDR1 MNHEY, CDR2 SVGAGI. The CDR3 has 16 amino acids.

The V gene is TRBV7-2, the J gene TRBJ2-1; 7 bases fit TRBD2. V trimming: 5 bases; J trimming: 6 bases; junction bases outside the gene matches: 10. CDR3 length equals 15 residues. The germline CDR1 and CDR2 sequences are SGHTA and FQGNSA. The CDR3 nucleotides read TGTGCCAGCAGCCAGACGGGACTAACCATCAATGAGCAGTTCTTC. Protein: CASSQTGLTINEQFF.